This is a list of T cell receptor beta chains from one sample in a study of T cell changes during pregnancy in multiple sclerosis. TCRdb's copy holds only in-frame clones and misses some; the assay was immunoSEQ multiplex PCR. The table records 25,000 to 30,000 clones, more than 70% of them present only once. The source was CD8+ T cells from peripheral blood mononuclear cells, collected after pregnancy. The receptors were gathered from a female donor with multiple sclerosis, enrolled in a pregnancy study. The CDR3 runs from the conserved cysteine through the conserved F or W. The D gene is left open where the match is weak. Not every row has a clone size; where given, it reads once, few, many or a size class.

CDR3 length: 15
D gene: TRBD2
J gene: TRBJ2-3
clone size: NA
V gene: TRBV7-9
CDR3 DNA: TGTGCCAGCAGCTCCCTAGCGGGGGTGGCAGATACGCAGTATTTT
CDR3 protein: CASSSLAGVADTQYF

CDR3 length: 15
D gene: TRBD2
J gene: TRBJ2-1
clone size: few
V gene: TRBV15
CDR3 DNA: TGTGCCACCAAATTCCCAGCGGGGGGTTACAATGAGCAGTTCTTC
CDR3 protein: CATKFPAGGYNEQFF

CDR3 length: 15
D gene: TRBD1
J gene: TRBJ1-2
clone size: few
V gene: TRBV6-1
CDR3 DNA: TGTGCCAGCAGTGAAACATTAACAGGGGGCTTTGGCTACACCTTC
CDR3 protein: CASSETLTGGFGYTF

CDR3 length: 12
D gene: NA
J gene: TRBJ2-1
clone size: NA
V gene: TRBV27
CDR3 DNA: TGTGCCAGCAGGACAGGACCCAATGAGCAGTTCTTC
CDR3 protein: CASRTGPNEQFF

CDR3 length: 16
D gene: NA
J gene: TRBJ1-5
clone size: NA
V gene: TRBV27
CDR3 DNA: TGTGCCAGCAGTTCCTGGGGGGACCTTAGCAATCAGCCCCAGCATTTT
CDR3 protein: CASSSWGDLSNQPQHF

CDR3 length: 16
D gene: NA
J gene: TRBJ2-7
clone size: NA
V gene: TRBV28
CDR3 DNA: TGTGCCACCATACCTCAAGGGGTGGACAGCGGCCGGGAGCAGTACTTC
CDR3 protein: CATIPQGVDSGREQYF

CDR3 length: 16
D gene: TRBD2
J gene: TRBJ2-1
clone size: NA
V gene: TRBV7-2
CDR3 DNA: TGTGCCAGCAGCGCCCGACTAGCGGGGAACTACAATGAGCAGTTCTTC
CDR3 protein: CASSARLAGNYNEQFF

CDR3 length: 13
D gene: NA
J gene: TRBJ1-2
clone size: few
V gene: TRBV19
CDR3 DNA: TGTGCCAGTAGTAGAGCACCTATTAAAGGCTACACCTTC
CDR3 protein: CASSRAPIKGYTF

CDR3 length: 14
D gene: NA
J gene: TRBJ2-7
clone size: NA
V gene: TRBV6-5
CDR3 DNA: TGTGCCAGCAGTTACTCGGAGGGAATCAACGAGCAGTACTTC
CDR3 protein: CASSYSEGINEQYF

CDR3 length: 15
D gene: NA
J gene: TRBJ1-2
clone size: NA
V gene: TRBV30
CDR3 DNA: TGTGCCTGGAGGGAACAGTCCGAGATCCGATATGGCTACACCTTC
CDR3 protein: CAWREQSEIRYGYTF

CDR3 length: 15
D gene: NA
J gene: TRBJ2-5
clone size: NA
V gene: TRBV4-1
CDR3 DNA: TGCGCCAGCAGCCCCTTAAGCGGGCTACAAAGGACCCAGTACTTC
CDR3 protein: CASSPLSGLQRTQYF

CDR3 length: 14
D gene: NA
J gene: TRBJ1-2
clone size: NA
V gene: TRBV5-1
CDR3 DNA: TGCGCCAGCAGCTTGGCGGGGGGAGTTTATGGCTACACCTTC
CDR3 protein: CASSLAGGVYGYTF

CDR3 length: 16
D gene: NA
J gene: TRBJ2-6
clone size: NA
V gene: TRBV4-1
CDR3 DNA: TGCGCCAGCAGCCAAGAAGGGAGCTCTGGGGCCAACGTCCTGACTTTC
CDR3 protein: CASSQEGSSGANVLTF